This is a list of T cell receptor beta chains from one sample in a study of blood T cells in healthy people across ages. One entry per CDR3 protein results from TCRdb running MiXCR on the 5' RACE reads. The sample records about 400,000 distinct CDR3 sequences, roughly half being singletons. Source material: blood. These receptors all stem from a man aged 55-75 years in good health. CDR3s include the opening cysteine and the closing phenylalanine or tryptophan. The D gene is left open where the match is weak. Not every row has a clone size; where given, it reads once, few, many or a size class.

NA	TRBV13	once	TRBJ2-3	TGTGCCAGCAGCTTAGCCCGAAGGGGGGGCACTGGAGATACGCAGTATTTT	CASSLARRGGTGDTQYF
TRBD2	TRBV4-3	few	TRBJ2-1	TGCGCCAGCAGCCGAGTGACTAGCGGGAACTACAATGAGCAGTTCTTC	CASSRVTSGNYNEQFF
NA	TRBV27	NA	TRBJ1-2	TGTGCCAGCAGTTTTGGGGGTATGTTTGGCTACACCTTC	CASSFGGMFGYTF
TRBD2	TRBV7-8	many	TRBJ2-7	TGTGCCAGCAGCTCAAGAACTAGCGGATCCTACGAGCAGTACTTC	CASSSRTSGSYEQYF
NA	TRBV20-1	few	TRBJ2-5	TGCAGTGCGGACGGGACAAAGGGTGAAGAGACCCAGTACTTC	CSADGTKGEETQYF
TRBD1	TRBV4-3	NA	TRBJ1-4	TGCGCCAGCAGCCAAGCGGGGACAGGGTATGAAAAACTGTTTTTT	CASSQAGTGYEKLFF
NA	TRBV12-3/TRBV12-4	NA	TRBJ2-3	TGTGCCAGCAGTTTCATTGGTACAGATACGCAGTATTTT	CASSFIGTDTQYF
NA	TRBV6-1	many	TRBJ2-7	TGTGCCAGCAGTGAATTGGGATCCGAGCAGTACTTC	CASSELGSEQYF
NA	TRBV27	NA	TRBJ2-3	TGTGCCAGCAGTTTATTTTCCAGGACGGGGTGGGTCGCAGATACGCAGTATTTT	CASSLFSRTGWVADTQYF
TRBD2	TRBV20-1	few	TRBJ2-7	TGCAGTGCTAGCCCCGGGACTAGCAGGGAGGGGGAGCAGTACTTC	CSASPGTSREGEQYF
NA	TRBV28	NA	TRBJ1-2	TGTGCCAGCAGTTTAATGGCCCGAGCTAACTATGGCTACACCTTC	CASSLMARANYGYTF
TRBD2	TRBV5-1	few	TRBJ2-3	TGCGCCAGCAGCGTTAGCGGGGGGGTAGCAGATACGCAGTATTTT	CASSVSGGVADTQYF
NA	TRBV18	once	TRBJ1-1	TGTGCCAGCTCACCGAGACAGATGAACACTGAAGCTTTCTTT	CASSPRQMNTEAFF
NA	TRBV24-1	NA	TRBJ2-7	TGTGCCACCAGTGATTTGGGGGTGGAGTACTTC	CATSDLGVEYF
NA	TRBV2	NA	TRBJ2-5	TGTGCCAGCAGGATGGGATATAGGACCCAGGAGCAGTACTTC	CASRMGYRTQEQYF
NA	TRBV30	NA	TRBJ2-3	TGTGCCTGGAGTCACGTCACAGATACGCAGTATTTT	CAWSHVTDTQYF
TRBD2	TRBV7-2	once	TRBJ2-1	TGTGCCAGCAGCTTAGCGGGGACTAGGGGGTTCGATGAGCAGTTCTTC	CASSLAGTRGFDEQFF
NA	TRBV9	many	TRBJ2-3	TGTGCCAGCAGCGTCCGCCCGGAGCCAGATACGCAGTATTTT	CASSVRPEPDTQYF
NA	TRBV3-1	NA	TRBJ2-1	TGTGCCAGCAGCCAAGACCGCCTAGCTCAAAATGAGCAGTTCTTC	CASSQDRLAQNEQFF
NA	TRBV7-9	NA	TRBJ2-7	TGTGCCAGCAGCCCAAACGGCCGCTACGAGCAGTACTTC	CASSPNGRYEQYF
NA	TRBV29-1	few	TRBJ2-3	TGCAGCGTTCCCCTTGGGGGGATAGCGGATACGCAGTATTTT	CSVPLGGIADTQYF
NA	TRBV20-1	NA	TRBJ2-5	TGCAGTGCTGACGGGGTCCCGGCGGAGACCCAGTACTTC	CSADGVPAETQYF
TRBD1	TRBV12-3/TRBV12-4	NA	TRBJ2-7	TGTGCCAGCAGTTTAGCAACACCGGGACAGAACTACGAGCAGTACTTC	CASSLATPGQNYEQYF
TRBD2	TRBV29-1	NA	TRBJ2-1	TGCAGCGGTAGCGGGGGGGATTCCTACAATGAGCAGTTCTTC	CSGSGGDSYNEQFF
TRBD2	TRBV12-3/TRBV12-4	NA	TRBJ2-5	TGTGCCAGCAGGCGCGGGGGGGCCCTAGGAGAGACCCAGTACTTC	CASRRGGALGETQYF
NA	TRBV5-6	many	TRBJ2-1	TGTGCCAGCAGCTTGGGATACTACAATGAGCAGTTCTTC	CASSLGYYNEQFF
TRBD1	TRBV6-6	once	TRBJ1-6	TGTGCCAGCAGTTCAGGGGGCAGGGGTAATTCACCCCTCCACTTT	CASSSGGRGNSPLHF
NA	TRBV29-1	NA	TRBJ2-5	TGCAGCGTTGATGGTAGCGGCAACCAAGAGACCCAGTACTTC	CSVDGSGNQETQYF
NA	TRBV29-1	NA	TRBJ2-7	TGCAGCGTTGCGGACAGTTCCTACGAGCAGTACTTC	CSVADSSYEQYF
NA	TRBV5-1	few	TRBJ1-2	TGCGCCAGCAGCTCGGGAGGTACAGGGCCATCCCATCTCAACTATGGCTACACCTTC	CASSSGGTGPSHLNYGYTF
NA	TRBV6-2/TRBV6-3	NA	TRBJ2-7	TGTGCCAGCAGACAGGGCCCTCGCGAGCAGTACTTC	CASRQGPREQYF
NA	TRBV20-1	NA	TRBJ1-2	TGCAGTGCTAGAGAACTCCCGGGACCGCAAGAATGGGGCTATGGCTACACCTTC	CSARELPGPQEWGYGYTF
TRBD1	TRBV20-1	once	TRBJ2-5	TGCAGTGCTAGGGAGGACAGGGGGGAGACCCAGTACTTC	CSAREDRGETQYF
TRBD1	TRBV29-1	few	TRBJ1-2	TGCAGCGTTACTCCGGGACAGGGTGGCTATGGCTACACCTTC	CSVTPGQGGYGYTF
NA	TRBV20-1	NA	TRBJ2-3	TGCAGTGCTAGAGGATGGGATACGCAGTATTTT	CSARGWDTQYF
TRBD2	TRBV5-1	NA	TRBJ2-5	TGCGCCAGCAGCTCAGGGCAGCGGGGGGGCCAAGAGACCCAGTACTTC	CASSSGQRGGQETQYF
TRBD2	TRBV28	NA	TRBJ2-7	TGTGCCAGCAGTTTAGCCAGACTAGCCGTGGGCTACGAGCAGTACTTC	CASSLARLAVGYEQYF
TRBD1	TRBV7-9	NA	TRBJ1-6	TGTGCCAGCAGCTACGGACAGGGGAATTCACCCCTCCACTTT	CASSYGQGNSPLHF
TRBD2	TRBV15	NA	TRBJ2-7	TGTGCCACCAGCAAAAGGGAACTAGCGGGTTCCTACGAGCAGTACTTC	CATSKRELAGSYEQYF
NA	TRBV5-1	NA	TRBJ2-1	TGCGCCAGCAGCTTGCCCGGGTCGGTTAATGAGCAGTTCTTC	CASSLPGSVNEQFF
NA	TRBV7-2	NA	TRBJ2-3	TGTGCCAGCAGACGGGGACGGACAGATACGCAGTATTTT	CASRRGRTDTQYF
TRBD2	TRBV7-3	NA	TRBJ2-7	TGTGCCAGCAGCTTAATAGCGGGACTTAACAATGAGCAGTACTTC	CASSLIAGLNNEQYF
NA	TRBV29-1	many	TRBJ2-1	TGCAGCGTTGAAGTGGGGGTCGGTGAGCAGTTCTTC	CSVEVGVGEQFF
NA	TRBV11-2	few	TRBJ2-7	TGTGCCAGCAGCTTGTTGCGAAACTACGAGCAGTACTTC	CASSLLRNYEQYF
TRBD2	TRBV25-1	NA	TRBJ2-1	TGTGCCAGCAGTGATACTAGCGGGGTTACCTACAATGAGCAGTTCTTC	CASSDTSGVTYNEQFF
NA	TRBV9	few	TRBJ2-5	TGTGCCAGCAGCCCCCCGGGATCCATACCGAATGAGCAGTACTTC	CASSPPGSIPNEQYF
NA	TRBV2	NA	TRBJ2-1	TGTGCCAGCAGTGAAACGGGAAGGGCCTACAATGAGCAGTTCTTC	CASSETGRAYNEQFF
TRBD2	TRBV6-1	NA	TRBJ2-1	TGTGCCAGCAGTCGGGGTAGCGGGGGCTCCAGCTCCTACAATGAGCAGTTCTTC	CASSRGSGGSSSYNEQFF
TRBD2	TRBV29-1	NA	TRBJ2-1	TGCAGCGTTGAAGATCAGAGCGGGGGGGGATTGGAGCAGTTCTTC	CSVEDQSGGGLEQFF
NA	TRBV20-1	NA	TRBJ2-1	TGCAGTGCTACCCTAGGGCAGCAGTTCTTC	CSATLGQQFF
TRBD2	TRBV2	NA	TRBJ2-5	TGTGCCATCATCCACGGACTAGCGGGAGGGCTAAGGGAGACCCAGTACTTC	CAIIHGLAGGLRETQYF